In its sample, the clone carrying this T cell receptor (beta chain) was seen a few times. Its antigen is not identified. This record comes from a study of Graves' ophthalmopathy and Graves' hyperthyroidism. CDR3 length equals 15 residues. Germline V CDR1 and CDR2: MDHEN, SYDVKM. V shed 7 bases and J shed 0 bases, with 13 bases lying between them. Study findings and constraints: Both an approximately 70% sensitivity and an approximately 75% specificity characterized the model's predictions of ophthalmopathy progression.

RNA transcripts served as template for amplifying TCR beta CDR3 sequences. In the first round, RT-PCR was carried out with HTBI primers, and a multiplex PCR formed the second round. TCRdb reanalysed the multiplex PCR reads using MiXCR and keeps one entry per CDR3 protein. The sample holds hundreds of thousands of distinct CDR3 sequences; about 41% are singletons and the top ten take 3.3%. Exclusion covered patients with other autoimmune diseases or uncontrolled infections (as well as pregnancy or lactation). Diagnosis used clinical symptoms, serum thyroxine, TRAb, thyroid ultrasound and orbital computed tomography.

Sequencing was performed on peripheral blood. This sequence was found in an adult man with Graves' ophthalmopathy. The V call is TRBV28, the J call TRBJ1-5; TRBD1 is a possible D gene (6 bases). The CDR3 protein is CASILQGLSNQPQHF. The CDR3 DNA sequence: TGTGCCAGCATCCTACAGGGCCTTAGCAATCAGCCCCAGCATTTT.